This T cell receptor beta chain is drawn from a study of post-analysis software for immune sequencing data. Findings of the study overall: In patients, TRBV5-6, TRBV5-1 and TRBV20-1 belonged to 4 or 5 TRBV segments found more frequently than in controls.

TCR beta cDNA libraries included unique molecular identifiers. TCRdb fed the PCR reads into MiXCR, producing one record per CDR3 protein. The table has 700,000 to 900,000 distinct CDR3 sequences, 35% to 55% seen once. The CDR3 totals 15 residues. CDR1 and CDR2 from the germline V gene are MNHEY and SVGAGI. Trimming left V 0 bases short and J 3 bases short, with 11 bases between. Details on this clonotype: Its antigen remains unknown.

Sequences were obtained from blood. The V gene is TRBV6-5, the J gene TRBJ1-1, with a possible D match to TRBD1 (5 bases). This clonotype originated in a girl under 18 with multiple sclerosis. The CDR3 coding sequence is TGTGCCAGCAGTTACTCCGGAGGGGTCGACACTGAAGCTTTCTTT. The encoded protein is CASSYSGGVDTEAFF.